This T cell receptor beta chain was captured in a study of T cell responses to AZD1222 COVID-19 vaccine. As for this clone: Its matching antigen is unknown.

Some clones are missing from TCRdb's copy, which holds only in-frame ones; the method was immunoSEQ multiplex PCR. The sample carries around 130,000 clones, over 90% recorded once. Points from the study as a whole: In all cases, repertoires were sampled only after the peak T cell response. An increase in Spike-specific TCR breadth and depth was observed after two AZD1222 doses. A mostly white British donor set with more females was recruited, and clonal diversity was possibly underestimated.

V dropped 5 bases and J dropped 6 bases, with 20 bases sitting between them. From germline, CDR1 is MNHNY and CDR2 SVGAGI (reference sequence). CDR3 size: 15 residues. This receptor was identified in an adult in good health. This chain links TRBV6-6 with TRBJ2-7; no definite D call. The sequencing here drew on peripheral blood, taken on day 0 of AZD1222 vaccination. The CDR3 region has the DNA TGTGCCAGCAGTCCGGATAACGATAGGGCCGCCGAGCAGTACTTC. Amino acids: CASSPDNDRAAEQYF.